What follows is one T cell receptor beta chain and its context. This sample stems from a study of blood T cell repertoires in COVID-19. In the study overall: Whether acute or convalescent, the COVID-19 samples came from the United States, Italy and Spain.

Germline CDR1 is SEHNR and CDR2 is FQNEAQ (reference sequence). Trimming left V 1 base short and J 0 bases short, with 7 bases between. The CDR3 extends over 15 amino acids. Original methodology: Reference gene primer amplification in the assay estimated nucleated cell counts. This table comes from immunoSEQ multiplex PCR, and its TCRdb copy is limited to in-frame clones, with some not included. V, J and clone size reflect that table, while D and trimming were determined from the DNA. The repertoire holds about 26,000 clones, with around 90% as singletons. Sequencing used peripheral blood. This TCR was recovered from a man in his 70s with active COVID-19. The V and J genes are TRBV7-9 and TRBJ1-5; no reliable D call. The CDR3 protein is CASSLGPYSNQPQHF. CDR3 coding DNA: TGTGCCAGCAGCTTAGGGCCTTATAGCAATCAGCCCCAGCATTTT.